This TCR beta chain emerged from a study of shared clonotypes between healthy human individuals (dated by TCRdb to about 2020). For context, the study as a whole: Three men and two women, aged 18 to 49 years, made up the cohort. Each donor's leukapheresis produced roughly between about 0.8 and 10 billion PBMCs. Per donor, three plates each were used for CD4 naive and CD4 memory, two for CD8 naive, and one for CD8 memory. Libraries were prepared and TCR repertoires were sequenced by different laboratories using diverse techniques, in order to increase sequencing depth and limit assay-specific biases. To estimate repertoire size and how much clonotypes are shared between individuals, the study performed deep sequencing of blood TCR repertoires from a few healthy adults. Here is what the overall study found, with its caveats: Pairwise subsampling led to the expectation that sequencing depth would affect the degree of clonotype sharing among donors. Rarefaction of sorted-subset datasets indicated incomplete sequencing despite the large sequencing depth. Larger estimated clonotype richness was generally found for naive subsets than for memory subsets. Sampling was restricted to blood, and TCR repertoires in tissue are likely to differ from TCR repertoires in blood. Because the study included a small number of donors, the genetic and exposure-history diversity represented was limited. Compared with non-shared clonotypes, the clonotypes found in all four sorted-subset donors had higher generation probabilities. Approximately 4.8% of naive CD4, more than 3% of naive CD8, 2% to 2.5% of memory CD4, and approximately 0.39% of memory CD8 clonotypes were shared across four donors.

Comments on this clone: This clone's antigen is unknown. Base qualities are not recorded, but no much larger clone differs from it by a single base.

TCR CDR3 regions were amplified from genomic DNA by multiplex PCR using the deep immunoSEQ assay. Extracted genomic DNA from each cell subset was distributed evenly across all wells of several immunoSEQ 96-well plates, and each plate was treated as a replicate. For sorted subsets, each replicate PCR was loaded with 150 to 250 ng genomic DNA, equivalent to approximately 33,000 T cell genomes. Purified libraries were quantified with a Qubit 3.0 fluorometer, sized on a Bioanalyzer 2100, and re-quantified with the KAPA Library Quantification kit. Every immunoSEQ 96-well plate was sequenced on a dedicated single-read 150-cycle Illumina NextSeq 550 flow cell. The authors' pipeline ran thus. The immunoSEQ output contained only junctional sequences without quality scores, so filtering could not match that applied to full-length reads. Sequences were annotated with PyIR, a Python wrapper for IgBLAST v1.9, using IMGT germline references to assign V/J genes and CDR3. Reads were filtered out if the reads had weak V/J assignments (E-value above 1e-6), no CDR3, stop codons, out-of-frame junctions, or ambiguous translated residues. A V3J clonotype was defined by an identical inferred V gene, J gene, and CDR3 amino acid sequence. The percentage overlap between two repertoires was calculated by dividing the number of shared unique clonotypes by the size of the smaller repertoire. Richness of each repertoire was evaluated using RTK rarefaction, the Chao1 estimator, and Recon v2.1 estimates of unobserved clonotypes. For all TCRbeta clonotypes obtained by the gDNA method from a handful of donors, generation probabilities were computed with OLGA. TCRdb holds this immuneACCESS table with in-frame rearrangements only. Some clones are missing; in checked studies, unresolved V genes explain under half, and the rest has no known cause. The V and J calls and clone size were taken over from that table, and D and trimming were inferred from the DNA. The sample table records some 1,100,000 clones; 75% to 80% of these occur just once. Approximately 0.5% of the sample belongs to the ten largest clones.

A distance of 13 bases separates the germline ends of V and J, which lose 2 bases and 0 bases respectively. The CDR3 holds 17 amino acids from the cysteine to the phenylalanine. CDR3 DNA is the only sequence kept; it has 51 bases, read in frame from the first base. The germline V gene supplies CDR1 SGHTA and CDR2 FQGTGA. The donors were healthy, HIV-negative adults with no recently reported acute infections or vaccinations. Every donor was a Caucasian adult living in Nashville, Tennessee, USA. CD4+ T cells were enriched through magnetic negative selection, after which naive cells were positively selected on CD45RA and the remaining negative fraction served as the memory subset. Blood was obtained by leukapheresis, after which PBMCs were separated by Ficoll-Histopaque density gradient centrifugation and cryopreserved in liquid nitrogen vapor phase. Analytical flow cytometry was used to check the purity and quantity of every magnetically sorted T cell population. Genomic DNA was isolated from every sorted fraction and measured by UV absorbance on a Nanodrop 2000c.

Sequencing was performed on memory CD4+ T cells from PBMCs. The cell subset or site label, read with the paper, signifies: CD45RA-negative fraction. The chain joins TRBV7-3 to TRBJ2-2, with TRBD2 tentatively as D gene (6 bases match). This TCR was recovered from a man in his late teens or twenties in good health. Some clones in this sample may be carry-over from other donors' samples. The DNA is as follows: TGTGCCAGCAGCTTAGTGGATAGCGGCGCGAACACCGGGGAGCTGTTTTTT. The resulting protein is CASSLVDSGANTGELFF. When the CDR3 is completed using the reference TRBV7-3 and TRBJ2-2 genes on either side, the full variable domain is GAGVSQTPSNKVTEKGKYVELRCDPISGHTALYWYRQSLGQGPEFLIYFQGTGAADDSGLPNDRFFAVRPEGSVSTLKIQRTERGDSAVYLCASSLVDSGANTGELFFGEGSRLTVL.